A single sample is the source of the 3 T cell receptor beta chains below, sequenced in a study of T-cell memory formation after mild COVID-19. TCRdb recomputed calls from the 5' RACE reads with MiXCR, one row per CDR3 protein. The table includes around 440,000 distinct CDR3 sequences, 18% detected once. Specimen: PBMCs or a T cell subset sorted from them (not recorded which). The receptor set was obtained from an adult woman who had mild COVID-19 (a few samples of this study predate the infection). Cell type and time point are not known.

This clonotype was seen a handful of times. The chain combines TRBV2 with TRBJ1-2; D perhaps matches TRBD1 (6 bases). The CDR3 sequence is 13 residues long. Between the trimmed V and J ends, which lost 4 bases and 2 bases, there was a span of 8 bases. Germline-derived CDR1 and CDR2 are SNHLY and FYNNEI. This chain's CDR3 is CASSGTENYGYTF. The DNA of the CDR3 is TGTGCCAGCAGTGGGACAGAGAACTATGGCTACACCTTC.

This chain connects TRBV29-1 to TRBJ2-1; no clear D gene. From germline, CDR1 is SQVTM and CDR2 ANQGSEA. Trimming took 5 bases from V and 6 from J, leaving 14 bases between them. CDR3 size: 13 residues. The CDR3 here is CSVSPDALNEQFF. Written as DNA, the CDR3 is TGCAGCGTTTCACCGGACGCCCTCAATGAGCAGTTCTTC.

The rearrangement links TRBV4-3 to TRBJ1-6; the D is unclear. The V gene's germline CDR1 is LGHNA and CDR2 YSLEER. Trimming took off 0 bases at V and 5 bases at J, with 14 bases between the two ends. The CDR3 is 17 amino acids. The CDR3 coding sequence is TGCGCCAGCAGCCAAGATCGTCGGGTCTCGAATAATTCACCCCTCCACTTT. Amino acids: CASSQDRRVSNNSPLHF.